This T cell receptor beta chain is from a study of tumor-infiltrating lymphocytes in primary liver carcinoma. Constant-region priming of approximately 500 ng total RNA yielded TCR beta cDNA. The TCR beta library was amplified through three nested multiplex PCR rounds in a modified ARM-PCR procedure. The first two PCR rounds used TRBV1-TRBV30 forward primers with a C-beta reverse primer, around 10 cycles each. MiXCR was run by TCRdb on the multiplex PCR reads, yielding one entry per CDR3 protein. The repertoire includes roughly 100,000 distinct CDR3 sequences, about 70% of them detected once, and more than 10% sits in the top ten. With regard to this clonotype: The junction does not match germline at one end; this may be a read error.

Starting material for RNA and DNA co-extraction consisted of roughly 19-30 mg of unsorted bulk tissue. CDR3 size: 16 residues. Germline CDR1 LNHDA, CDR2 SQIVND (reference sequence). The specimen was liver tumor tissue from sampling region 2. Stated subset: tumor region T2, inferior pole. This receptor was identified in a woman aged 55-70 years with primary liver carcinoma and hepatitis B virus infection. The V and J genes are TRBV19 and TRBJ1-3; D not certain. The CDR3 here is CASNIDRRMPGNTIYF. The CDR3 DNA reads as TGTGCCAGTAATATAGATCGACGGATGCCTGGAAACACCATATATTTT.